The source of this T cell receptor (beta chain) is a study of T cell responses to AZD1222 COVID-19 vaccine. The germline V and J ends were trimmed by 0 bases and 1 base, with 5 bases remaining between them. Looked up from germline, CDR1 is SGHRS and CDR2 is YFSETQ. This CDR3 contains 14 residues. A note on this clone: Its antigen is as yet unknown. Other nucleotide sequences from this sample produce the same CDR3.

Overall study results and limits: As reported, nearly half of all spike-specific TCRs target variant regions that are unmutated. No repertoire was sampled before or during the peak T cell response, only after it. Once two AZD1222 doses were given, Spike-specific TCR breadth and depth went up.

TCRdb keeps only in-frame clones here, not all; method: immunoSEQ multiplex PCR. The table shows some 200,000 clones, with 85% to 95% occurring only once. V and J are TRBV5-1 and TRBJ2-1; D unclear. The source of this sequence is an adult in good health. Source: peripheral blood, taken on day 0 of MenACWY control vaccination. CDR3 loop: CASSLGSSYNEQFF. The CDR3 DNA reads TGCGCCAGCAGCTTGGGTTCTTCCTACAATGAGCAGTTCTTC.